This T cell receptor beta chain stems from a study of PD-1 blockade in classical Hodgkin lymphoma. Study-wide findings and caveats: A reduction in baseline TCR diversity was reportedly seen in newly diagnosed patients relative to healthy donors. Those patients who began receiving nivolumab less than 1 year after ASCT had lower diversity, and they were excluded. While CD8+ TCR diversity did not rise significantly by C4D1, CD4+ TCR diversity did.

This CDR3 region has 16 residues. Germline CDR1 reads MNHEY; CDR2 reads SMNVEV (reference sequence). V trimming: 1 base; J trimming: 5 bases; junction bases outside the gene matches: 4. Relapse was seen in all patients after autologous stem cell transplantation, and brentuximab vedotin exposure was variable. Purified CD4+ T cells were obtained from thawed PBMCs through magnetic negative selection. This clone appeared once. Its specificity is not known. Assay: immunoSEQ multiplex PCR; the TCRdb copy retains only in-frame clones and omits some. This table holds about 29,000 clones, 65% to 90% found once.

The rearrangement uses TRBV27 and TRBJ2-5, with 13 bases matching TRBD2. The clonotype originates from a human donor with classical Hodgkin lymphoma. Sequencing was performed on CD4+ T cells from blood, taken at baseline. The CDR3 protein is CASSLFRTSGSETQYF. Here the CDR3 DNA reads TGTGCCAGCAGTTTATTCCGGACTAGCGGGAGTGAGACCCAGTACTTC.